These 8 T cell receptor beta chains originate from one sample sequenced in a study of blood T cell repertoires in COVID-19 (dated by TCRdb to the early 2020s). The library was made by the immunoSEQ multiplex PCR assay. Here the immuneACCESS table is served through TCRdb, limited to in-frame sequences with V and J called. Missing clones are a known gap in these copies; in checked studies unresolved V genes cover under half, and the rest lacks a known reason. The sample data list tens of thousands of clones, and 78% of these were observed just once. The ten top clones hold roughly 5.3% of the sample. The sequenced material came from peripheral blood. All receptors come from a human donor in a cohort sampled during active COVID-19.

This clone was picked up one time. The rearrangement uses TRBV6-5 and TRBJ1-2, with TRBD1 matching 9 bases. V shed 5 bases and J 3 bases; nucleotides not matched to a gene: 7. There are 15 residues in the CDR3. CDR1 MNHEY and CDR2 SVGAGI come from the germline V gene. The CDR3 coding sequence is TGTGCCAGCAGTCCCCACAGGGGGCTTGACTATGGCTACACCTTC. Translated: CASSPHRGLDYGYTF.

The CDR3 DNA reads as TGTGCCAGCAGCTTTGGACCTTCAGGGCAGCCCCAGCATTTT. Translating it yields CASSFGPSGQPQHF. This chain joins TRBV5-8 and TRBJ1-5; a weak D match, TRBD1 (5 bases). There are 14 residues in the CDR3. With 2 bases removed from V and 7 bases from J, the gap between germline ends came to 13 bases. The germline gives CDR1 SGHTS, CDR2 YDEGEE.

CDR3 DNA sequence: TGTGCCAGCAGGGTAGCGGGGAACACCGGGGAGCTGTTTTTT. Translated: CASRVAGNTGELFF. The chain links TRBV2 to TRBJ2-2; 7 positions match TRBD2. The J segment lost 1 base and the V segment lost 6 bases, leaving 2 bases of the junction unmatched. This CDR3 has 14 amino acids. Germline CDR1 is SNHLY and CDR2 is FYNNEI.

CDR3 bases: TGTGCCAGCAGCGGACAGGGTACCACTGAAGCTTTCTTT. Its translation: CASSGQGTTEAFF. J is TRBJ1-1 and V is TRBV3-1 (or the pseudogene TRBV3-2), with 8 bases aligning to TRBD1. With V trimmed by 5 bases and J by 4 bases, 3 bases remained unmatched. Germline assignment: CDR1 LGHDT and CDR2 YNNKEL (reference sequence). CDR3 length: 13 amino acids.

The chain couples TRBV27 to TRBJ2-7; TRBD2 aligns across 11 bases. Looked up from germline, CDR1 is MNHEY and CDR2 is SMNVEV (reference sequence). V lost 5 bases and J lost 3; bases outside the gene matches: 6. CDR3 length equals 15 residues. In DNA form, the CDR3 reads TGTGCCAGCAGTACTAGCGGGAGAGGGGACTACGAGCAGTACTTC. This sequence encodes CASSTSGRGDYEQYF.

V gene TRBV10-3 combines with J gene TRBJ2-7; D is unresolved. Germline-derived CDR1 and CDR2 are ENHRY and SYGVKD. CDR3 size: 12 residues. Trimming took 0 bases from V and 5 from J, leaving 5 bases between them. In DNA form, the CDR3 reads TGTGCCATCAGTGAGTCTTCTAACGAGCAGTACTTC. The encoded protein is CAISESSNEQYF.

A few counts support this clone. The chain has TRBV4-2 and TRBJ1-5; D gene unclear. Germline V gene lookup returns CDR1 LGHNA and CDR2 YNFKEQ. The CDR3 is made up of 15 amino acids. V lost 4 bases, J lost 9 bases, and 19 bases lay in between. The CDR3 loop is CASSLSRWAVGPQHF. The CDR3 coding sequence is TGTGCCAGCAGCCTCTCCCGTTGGGCCGTGGGGCCCCAGCATTTT.

The V gene is TRBV7-2, the J gene TRBJ2-7, with 8 bases lining up with TRBD2. The germline gives CDR1 SGHTA, CDR2 FQGNSA. J gave up 0 bases and V 5 bases, and 6 bases lay outside the gene matches. This CDR3 has 15 amino acids. The CDR3 DNA reads as TGTGCCAGCAGCCAGCAAGCGGGGGACTCCTACGAGCAGTACTTC. It specifies CASSQQAGDSYEQYF.